These T cell receptor beta chains were read from a single sample in a study of tumor-infiltrating lymphocytes in localized non-small cell lung cancer. Method: immunoSEQ multiplex PCR; TCRdb's copy keeps in-frame clones and lacks some. The sample records about 21,000 clones, approximately 80% being singletons. The sequenced sample consisted of lung tumor tissue. The receptors stem from a human donor with non-small cell lung cancer. Each CDR3 is given with its conserved first and last residue. The D gene is left open where the match is weak. The size field is filled for only some rows; it gives once, few, many or a size class.

clone size	V gene	CDR3 length	D gene	J gene	CDR3 protein	CDR3 DNA
NA	TRBV5-1	17	TRBD1	TRBJ2-7	CASSLAGAGTGVREQYF	TGCGCCAGCAGCTTGGCCGGGGCGGGGACAGGGGTGAGGGAGCAGTACTTC
NA	TRBV18	15	NA	TRBJ1-5	CASSGGPVAHQPQHF	TGTGCCAGCTCTGGAGGACCCGTTGCACATCAGCCCCAGCATTTT
NA	TRBV5-4	14	NA	TRBJ1-2	CASSFGGGYYGYTF	TGTGCCAGCAGCTTCGGGGGGGGGTACTATGGCTACACCTTC
few	TRBV29-1	13	TRBD2	TRBJ2-5	CSVRTSGSETQYF	TGCAGCGTCCGGACTAGCGGGTCGGAGACCCAGTACTTC
NA	TRBV18	15	TRBD1	TRBJ2-1	CASSPPGQGNNEQFF	TGTGCCAGCTCACCACCGGGACAGGGGAACAATGAGCAGTTCTTC
NA	TRBV18	11	NA	TRBJ1-3	CASSGGNTIYF	TGTGCCAGCTCGGGAGGGAACACCATATATTTT
NA	TRBV28	11	NA	TRBJ2-2	CASSYTGELFF	TGTGCCAGCAGCTACACCGGGGAGCTGTTTTTT
NA	TRBV7-2	16	TRBD2	TRBJ2-7	CASSSPFAAGGYEQYF	TGTGCCAGCAGCTCCCCCTTTGCAGCGGGGGGGTACGAGCAGTACTTC
NA	TRBV19	12	NA	TRBJ2-1	CASSIVPDEQFF	TGTGCCAGTAGTATTGTTCCTGATGAGCAGTTCTTC
NA	TRBV11-2	13	NA	TRBJ2-1	CASSNRPNNEQFF	TGTGCCAGCAGCAACCGGCCCAACAATGAGCAGTTCTTC
NA	TRBV9	16	NA	TRBJ1-5	CASSAHARSEDQPQHF	TGTGCCAGCAGCGCCCATGCCAGATCAGAGGATCAGCCCCAGCATTTT
NA	TRBV7-3	15	NA	TRBJ2-1	CASSLTREPYNEQFF	TGTGCCAGCAGTCTCACTAGGGAACCTTACAATGAGCAGTTCTTC
NA	TRBV5-4	19	TRBD2	TRBJ2-1	CASSSSPFRTSGRYDEQFF	TGTGCCAGCAGCTCTTCTCCCTTTCGGACTAGCGGGAGGTATGATGAGCAGTTCTTC
once	TRBV6-5	15	TRBD1	TRBJ1-2	CASSYGTGLHYGYTF	TGTGCCAGCAGTTACGGGACAGGGTTGCACTATGGCTACACCTTC
NA	TRBV28	16	NA	TRBJ1-5	CASSPPREWGNQPQHF	TGTGCCAGCAGTCCCCCTAGAGAGTGGGGCAATCAGCCCCAGCATTTT
NA	TRBV5-6	15	TRBD1	TRBJ2-3	CASSLTGGAEDTQYF	TGTGCCAGCAGCTTGACAGGGGGCGCAGAAGATACGCAGTATTTT
NA	TRBV6-5	12	TRBD1	TRBJ1-1	CASSSPYRGAFF	TGTGCCAGCAGTTCCCCGTACAGGGGAGCTTTCTTT
NA	TRBV10-3	13	NA	TRBJ1-4	CAIRGGENEKLFF	TGTGCCATCAGGGGGGGGGAGAATGAAAAACTGTTTTTT
NA	TRBV6-6	12	NA	TRBJ2-3	CASSPERHTQYF	TGTGCCAGCAGTCCCGAAAGACATACGCAGTATTTT
NA	TRBV2	14	NA	TRBJ1-4	CASSHRETNEKLFF	TGTGCCAGCAGTCACAGGGAAACTAATGAAAAACTGTTTTTT